Below, one T cell receptor beta chain is given with its context. The antigen is unknown. The germline V gene has CDR1 MDHEN and CDR2 SYDVKM. This CDR3 contains 18 residues. After removal of 4 bases from V and 3 bases from J, the junction contained 15 bases not matched to a gene. Each CDR3 protein is one row after TCRdb ran MiXCR on the reads. The sample has roughly 640,000 distinct CDR3 sequences; around 24% are singletons. The data were obtained in a study of T cell repertoires in cytomegalovirus infection. Broader study findings: HLA-C-restricted CMV-specific TCR beta clonotypes prevailed in the ex vivo response.

Input material: CD8+ T cells from PBMCs. The receptor's source is a human donor in good health (CMV status not recorded). Some clones in this sample may be carry-over from other donors' samples. J is TRBJ1-1 and V is TRBV28, with TRBD1 matching 9 bases. DNA for the CDR3: TGTGCCAGCAGTTCGGACAGGGGCACGCGTCACATTGACACTGAAGCTTTCTTT. Its translation: CASSSDRGTRHIDTEAFF.